These 29 T cell receptor beta chains originate from one sample sequenced in a study of cytomegalovirus exposure and HLA in healthy donors. Amplification used 60 Vbeta primers and 13 Jbeta primers. Assay: immunoSEQ multiplex PCR; the TCRdb copy retains only in-frame clones and omits some. The sample has 120,000 or so clones, 75% to 80% seen once. The specimen was PBMCs. Every receptor here comes from a woman younger than 45 in good health and CMV-seronegative.

This chain uses TRBV28 with TRBJ2-7; 8 bases align to TRBD1. Germline values: CDR1 MDHEN, CDR2 SYDVKM. The CDR3 runs 14 residues. Trimming took 4 bases from V and 3 from J; bases not matched to a gene: 5. Written as DNA, the CDR3 is TGTGCCAGCAGTTGGGACAGGCGGATCTACGAGCAGTACTTC. Translation gives CASSWDRRIYEQYF. The full variable domain, completed using reference TRBV28 and TRBJ2-7, is DVKVTQSSRYLVKRTGEKVFLECVQDMDHENMFWYRQDPGLGLRLIYFSYDVKMKEKGDIPEGYSVSREKKERFSLILESASTNQTSMYLCASSWDRRIYEQYFGPGTRLTVT.

This clone was recorded once. This chain joins TRBV7-2 and TRBJ2-5; no firm D call. The CDR3 loop spans 11 amino acids. The germline V gene encodes CDR1 SGHTA and CDR2 FQGNSA. V was shortened by 5 bases and J by 6 bases, with 7 bases between the two germline ends. CDR3 DNA sequence: TGTGCCAGCAGCCTAATGCAGACCCAGTACTTC. This gives the protein CASSLMQTQYF.

The V call is TRBV27, the J call TRBJ1-1; TRBD1 is a possible D gene (6 bases). Trimming cost V 6 bases and J 1 base, with 12 bases left between them. The CDR3 covers 14 residues. Germline lookup yields CDR1 MNHEY and CDR2 SMNVEV (reference sequence). CDR3 bases: TGTGCCAGCAGCCCTCAGGGGCGGAACACTGAAGCTTTCTTT. As protein: CASSPQGRNTEAFF.

The chain links TRBV12-5 to TRBJ2-7; 9 bases are shared with TRBD1. V was pared by 0 bases and J by 7 bases, with 16 bases of the junction left unmatched. CDR3 length: 18 residues. The germline gives CDR1 LGHNT, CDR2 FRNRAP. The CDR3 region has the DNA TGTGCTAGTGGTTTGGTACCACGGACCTGGGACAGGGCGGGGGAGCAGTACTTC. Translation gives CASGLVPRTWDRAGEQYF.

The genes are TRBV4-3 and TRBJ1-1; D gene ambiguous. Trimming pared 1 base from V and 1 base from J, leaving 13 bases between. CDR1 and CDR2 from the germline V gene are LGHNA and YSLEER. The CDR3 length is 16 residues. Written as DNA, the CDR3 is TGCGCCAGCAGCCAAGGCGAAGATAGACAGAACACTGAAGCTTTCTTT. This encodes CASSQGEDRQNTEAFF.

The chain joins TRBV2 to TRBJ2-7; D remains unclear. Germline V CDR1 and CDR2: SNHLY, FYNNEI. The CDR3 is made up of 13 amino acids. Trimming shortened V by 4 bases and J by 0 bases, and 7 bases separated the two germline ends. The CDR3 DNA is TGTGCCAGCAGTGGAGACATCTCCTACGAGCAGTACTTC. Translated, it gives CASSGDISYEQYF. The full variable domain, in which reference TRBV2 and TRBJ2-7 provide the parts outside the CDR3, is EPEVTQTPSHQVTQMGQEVILRCVPISNHLYFYWYRQILGQKVEFLVSFYNNEISEKSEIFDDQFSVERPDGSNFTLKIRSTKLEDSAMYFCASSGDISYEQYFGPGTRLTVT.

The chain carries TRBV6-1 and TRBJ2-5; D may be TRBD1 (5 bases). The germline V gene encodes CDR1 MNHNS and CDR2 SASEGT. V lost 6 bases and J 1 base, leaving 9 bases between the germline ends. There are 13 residues in the CDR3. The CDR3 sequence: CASSVTAQETQYF. CDR3 DNA: TGTGCCAGCAGCGTGACAGCCCAAGAGACCCAGTACTTC.

This rearrangement joins TRBV29-1 to TRBJ1-1; D may be TRBD1 (5 bases). V gave up 3 bases and J gave up 1 base, with 9 bases separating them. The CDR3 spans 13 residues. Per germline, CDR1 SQVTM and CDR2 ANQGSEA. Here the CDR3 reads CSVEAGPNTEAFF. CDR3 bases: TGCAGCGTTGAGGCGGGGCCGAACACTGAAGCTTTCTTT.

The genes are TRBV4-1 and TRBJ1-5; D is unclear. Per germline, CDR1 MGHRA and CDR2 YSYEKL. This CDR3 contains 15 residues. V was trimmed by 0 bases and J by 3 bases, leaving 9 bases between them. The CDR3 spells CASSQEGQYNQPQHF. Written as DNA, the CDR3 is TGCGCCAGCAGCCAAGAGGGCCAGTACAATCAGCCCCAGCATTTT.

CDR3 protein: CASSQAEQLEQFF. CDR3 in DNA: TGTGCCAGCAGCCAAGCCGAGCAACTTGAGCAGTTCTTC. The genes are TRBV4-2 and TRBJ2-1, with unresolved D. The CDR3 covers 13 residues. Per germline, CDR1 LGHNA and CDR2 YNFKEQ. Between the trimmed V and J ends, which lost 1 base and 9 bases, there was a span of 10 bases.

The chain recombines TRBV27 with TRBJ1-2; TRBD1 agrees at 8 bases. CDR1 is MNHEY, CDR2 SMNVEV, per germline (reference sequence). V was clipped by 5 bases and J by 3 bases; unmatched bases: 2. This CDR3 region has 13 residues. As DNA, the CDR3 is TGTGCCAGCAGTACGACAGGGGACTATGGCTACACCTTC. The encoded protein is CASSTTGDYGYTF.

There are a few counts of this clone. V usage is TRBV28 and J usage is TRBJ1-1; maybe TRBD1 (6 bases). Germline CDR1 MDHEN, CDR2 SYDVKM. Trimming cost V 7 bases and J 1 base, with 10 bases left between them. CDR3 size: 13 residues. The CDR3 here is CASNLQGNTEAFF. CDR3 DNA: TGTGCCAGCAATCTACAGGGGAACACTGAAGCTTTCTTT.

CDR3 DNA: TGCGCCAGCAGCCCCTCGACAGGGAACACCGGGGAGCTGTTTTTT. Translation: CASSPSTGNTGELFF. The chain uses TRBV5-1 and TRBJ2-2; a possible D gene is TRBD1 (6 bases). The V gene's germline CDR1 is SGHRS and CDR2 YFSETQ. V lost 4 bases and J lost 1, with 11 bases in between. There are 15 residues in the CDR3.

This clone was found a few times. The chain recombines TRBV4-2 with TRBJ2-2; 7 positions match TRBD1. Germline assignment: CDR1 LGHNA and CDR2 YNFKEQ. The CDR3 loop spans 18 amino acids. V trimming: 0 bases; J trimming: 5 bases; junction bases outside the gene matches: 12. CDR3: CASSQESPRQGWTGELFF. CDR3 sequence (DNA): TGTGCCAGCAGCCAAGAGTCCCCCAGACAGGGCTGGACCGGGGAGCTGTTTTTT.

V is TRBV13 and J is TRBJ2-6, with 7 bases identical to TRBD1. The CDR3 has 18 amino acids. Trimming removed 7 bases from V and 1 base from J; junction bases left unmatched: 13. The germline CDR1 and CDR2 sequences are PRHDT and FYEKMQ (reference sequence). The DNA for the CDR3 is TGTGCCAGCACCTTGGACAGGAGACTTCGATCTGGGGCCAACGTCCTGACTTTC. Translated: CASTLDRRLRSGANVLTF.

The V gene is TRBV27, the J gene TRBJ1-1; unclear D gene. V lost 8 bases and J lost 2, with 12 bases in between. Germline CDR1 MNHEY, CDR2 SMNVEV (reference sequence). This CDR3 has 13 residues. The DNA for the CDR3 is TGTGCCAGCGGGCATCCTGAAAACACTGAAGCTTTCTTT. Its translation: CASGHPENTEAFF.

Of note for this clone: In the same sample, other DNA sequences code for this CDR3. The gene calls are TRBV29-1 and TRBJ1-2; 9 nucleotides align to TRBD1. This CDR3 region has 14 residues. Germline CDR1 reads SQVTM; CDR2 reads ANQGSEA. Unmatched junction bases numbered 6, after V lost 7 bases and J lost 0 bases. This chain's CDR3 is CSAHRDRANYGYTF. The CDR3 bases are TGCAGCGCGCACCGGGACAGGGCTAACTATGGCTACACCTTC.

There are a few counts of this clone. The chain joins TRBV6-5 to TRBJ1-4; D is undetermined. V was pared by 0 bases and J by 7 bases, with 12 bases between. Germline CDR1 MNHEY, CDR2 SVGAGI. This CDR3 has 15 amino acids. DNA of the CDR3: TGTGCCAGCAGTTACTCGGCACTTCGAGGTGAAAAACTGTTTTTT. Translation gives CASSYSALRGEKLFF.

V and J are TRBV28 and TRBJ2-1, with 7 bases matching TRBD1. V trimming: 7 bases; J trimming: 3 bases; junction bases outside the gene matches: 9. This CDR3 is 15 amino acids long. Germline values: CDR1 MDHEN, CDR2 SYDVKM. The CDR3 reads CASNKDRVRYNEQFF. DNA of the CDR3: TGTGCCAGCAACAAAGACAGGGTGCGCTACAATGAGCAGTTCTTC.

The chain combines TRBV19 with TRBJ1-1; D may be TRBD1 (5 bases). Per the germline V gene, CDR1 is LNHDA and CDR2 is SQIVND (reference sequence). This CDR3 contains 15 residues. With 5 bases removed from V and 2 bases from J, the gap between germline ends came to 15 bases. The CDR3 DNA sequence: TGTGCCAGTAGTCCATCTACAGGAACCAACACTGAAGCTTTCTTT. Translating gives CASSPSTGTNTEAFF.

The chain carries TRBV28 and TRBJ1-2; D perhaps matches TRBD1 (6 bases). Germline CDR1 and CDR2: MDHEN and SYDVKM. The CDR3 has 14 residues. V was cut by 4 bases and J by 4 bases, with 13 bases left in between. CDR3 DNA sequence: TGTGCCAGCAGTTGGGAGGGGACAAGCTATGGCTACACCTTC. Translation: CASSWEGTSYGYTF.

The chain recombines TRBV4-1 with TRBJ2-3; 12 bases match TRBD1. Trimming removed 1 base from V and 8 bases from J; junction bases left unmatched: 7. The CDR3 runs 16 residues. Germline V gene sequence: CDR1 MGHRA, CDR2 YSYEKL. CDR3 loop: CASSQVRDRGRGTQYF. The CDR3 bases are TGCGCCAGCAGCCAAGTCCGGGACAGGGGGCGGGGTACGCAGTATTTT.

The chain joins TRBV6-4 to TRBJ2-7; 8 bases match TRBD2. CDR1 MRHNA and CDR2 SNTAGT come from the germline V gene. The CDR3 spans 13 residues. With V trimmed by 5 bases and J by 7 bases, 7 bases remained unmatched. This CDR3 is CASSPLAGSEQYF. The CDR3 DNA is TGTGCCAGCAGTCCCCTAGCGGGTAGTGAGCAGTACTTC.

CDR3 region: CASSPNPAGPYEQYF. For the CDR3, the DNA is TGCGCCAGCAGCCCGAACCCAGCGGGACCCTACGAGCAGTACTTC. The chain links TRBV5-1 to TRBJ2-7, with 7 positions matching TRBD2. The CDR3 is 15 residues long. Looked up from germline, CDR1 is SGHRS and CDR2 is YFSETQ. With 4 bases clipped from V and 2 bases from J, the junction kept 9 bases outside the gene matches.

V is TRBV6-5 and J is TRBJ2-4; maybe TRBD1 (5 bases). Germline lookup yields CDR1 MNHEY and CDR2 SVGAGI. V shed 4 bases and J shed 7 bases, with 14 bases lying between them. The CDR3 spans 14 residues. For the CDR3, the DNA is TGTGCCAGCAGTTCGCGCCAGGGTGGGAACATTCAGTACTTC. It encodes CASSSRQGGNIQYF.

In this sample, this clone turned up a few times. The CDR3 coding sequence is TGTGCCAGCAGTGAAGGGCGGGACGAGCAGTTCTTC. The encoded protein is CASSEGRDEQFF. The chain uses TRBV2 and TRBJ2-1, with D maybe TRBD2 (6 bases). The germline V and J ends were trimmed by 1 base and 10 bases, with 8 bases remaining between them. This CDR3 is built from 12 residues. The germline gives CDR1 SNHLY, CDR2 FYNNEI.

In its sample, this clone was seen a few times. This chain links TRBV28 with TRBJ1-5; 9 nucleotides agree with TRBD1. The CDR3 totals 14 residues. Germline trimming cut 5 bases from V and 5 bases from J; bases unmatched to any gene: 4. Looked up from germline, CDR1 is MDHEN and CDR2 is SYDVKM. CDR3 protein: CASSGTGPYQPQHF. The CDR3 DNA sequence: TGTGCCAGCAGTGGGACAGGGCCGTATCAGCCCCAGCATTTT.

This chain connects TRBV7-8 to TRBJ2-7; D call uncertain. V gave up 5 bases and J gave up 4 bases, with 9 bases separating them. The CDR3 spans 12 residues. CDR1 is SGHVS, CDR2 FQNEAQ, per germline. The CDR3 spells CASSPPGYEQYF. The CDR3 DNA reads TGTGCCAGCAGCCCACCAGGTTACGAGCAGTACTTC.

J is TRBJ2-7 and V is TRBV7-2; a weak D match, TRBD1 (6 bases). Trimming cost V 3 bases and J 3 bases, with 15 bases left between them. Germline assignment: CDR1 SGHTA and CDR2 FQGNSA. This CDR3 is built from 15 residues. Here the CDR3 reads CASSLGSGQLYEQYF. As DNA, the CDR3 is TGTGCCAGCAGCTTGGGGAGCGGACAGCTCTACGAGCAGTACTTC.